Listed below are T cell receptor beta chains from one sample, sequenced in a study of T-cell reconstitution after alpha-beta-depleted transplantation in children. Using its own MiXCR run on the PCR reads, TCRdb lists one record per CDR3 protein. The data hold hundreds of thousands of distinct CDR3 sequences, with 16% observed a single time. Source: PBMCs from the stem cell graft donor, taken from the stem cell graft. These receptors all come from a human donor who donated a stem cell graft to a child with acute myeloid leukemia. CDR3s include the opening cysteine and the closing phenylalanine or tryptophan. D genes are given only for firm matches. Clone size is shown for a subset of rows, as once, few, many or a class of expanded clone.

j_call: TRBJ1-6; d_call: .; clone_size: many; v_call: TRBV20-1; cdr3_aa: CSARPTGSLSYNSPLHF; cdr3_nt: TGCAGTGCTAGACCCACAGGGTCCCTCTCCTATAATTCACCCCTCCACTTT
j_call: TRBJ2-5; d_call: .; clone_size: few; v_call: TRBV20-1; cdr3_aa: CSAGSEKETQYF; cdr3_nt: TGCAGTGCGGGGTCGGAGAAAGAGACCCAGTACTTC
j_call: TRBJ2-5; d_call: .; clone_size: .; v_call: TRBV7-9; cdr3_aa: CASSLWLQETQYF; cdr3_nt: TGTGCCAGCAGCTTATGGTTGCAAGAGACCCAGTACTTC
j_call: TRBJ2-2; d_call: TRBD1; clone_size: .; v_call: TRBV9; cdr3_aa: CASSPRGGRTGELFF; cdr3_nt: TGTGCCAGCAGCCCGAGAGGGGGCCGGACCGGGGAGCTGTTTTTT
j_call: TRBJ2-7; d_call: .; clone_size: .; v_call: TRBV7-2; cdr3_aa: CASSLWSDEQYF; cdr3_nt: TGTGCCAGCAGCCTCTGGAGCGACGAGCAGTACTTC
j_call: TRBJ1-5; d_call: .; clone_size: many; v_call: TRBV20-1; cdr3_aa: CSARATGNQPQHF; cdr3_nt: TGCAGTGCTAGGGCTACAGGTAATCAGCCCCAGCATTTT
j_call: TRBJ2-5; d_call: .; clone_size: many; v_call: TRBV29-1; cdr3_aa: CSGRGQETQYF; cdr3_nt: TGCAGCGGCCGGGGCCAAGAGACCCAGTACTTC
j_call: TRBJ1-2; d_call: .; clone_size: few; v_call: TRBV7-2; cdr3_aa: CASSLEITVFYGYTF; cdr3_nt: TGTGCCAGCAGCTTAGAAATCACGGTTTTCTATGGCTACACCTTC
j_call: TRBJ1-2; d_call: TRBD1; clone_size: many; v_call: TRBV20-1; cdr3_aa: CSARDQGQGQHGYTF; cdr3_nt: TGCAGTGCTAGAGATCAGGGACAGGGTCAGCATGGCTACACCTTC
j_call: TRBJ2-1; d_call: .; clone_size: many; v_call: TRBV6-1; cdr3_aa: CACRPFGQPGQQFF; cdr3_nt: TGTGCCTGCAGACCCTTCGGACAGCCGGGCCAGCAGTTCTTC
j_call: TRBJ2-7; d_call: .; clone_size: few; v_call: TRBV5-1; cdr3_aa: CASSLYGTYEQYF; cdr3_nt: TGCGCCAGCAGCTTGTATGGAACCTACGAGCAGTACTTC
j_call: TRBJ1-2; d_call: .; clone_size: many; v_call: TRBV29-1; cdr3_aa: CSVGGLGGYGYTF; cdr3_nt: TGCAGCGTTGGAGGCCTTGGGGGCTATGGCTACACCTTC
j_call: TRBJ2-5; d_call: .; clone_size: .; v_call: TRBV12-3/TRBV12-4; cdr3_aa: CASSGREGRETQYF; cdr3_nt: TGTGCCAGCAGTGGCAGGGAAGGGAGAGAGACCCAGTACTTC
j_call: TRBJ2-3; d_call: .; clone_size: .; v_call: TRBV11-3; cdr3_aa: CASSLGTRASTDTQYF; cdr3_nt: TGTGCCAGCAGCTTAGGGACCAGGGCAAGCACAGATACGCAGTATTTT
j_call: TRBJ2-7; d_call: TRBD1; clone_size: few; v_call: TRBV30; cdr3_aa: CAWSPTTGAYEQYF; cdr3_nt: TGTGCCTGGAGTCCCACGACAGGGGCCTACGAGCAGTACTTC
j_call: TRBJ1-2; d_call: .; clone_size: many; v_call: TRBV10-3; cdr3_aa: CAISDGGAVYGYTF; cdr3_nt: TGTGCCATCAGTGATGGGGGCGCCGTCTATGGCTACACCTTC
j_call: TRBJ1-2; d_call: .; clone_size: .; v_call: TRBV20-1; cdr3_aa: CSARDPRAGDGYTF; cdr3_nt: TGCAGTGCTAGAGACCCCCGGGCGGGGGATGGCTACACCTTC
j_call: TRBJ2-1; d_call: .; clone_size: .; v_call: TRBV6-5; cdr3_aa: CASSYSTPSLGDEQFF; cdr3_nt: TGTGCCAGCAGTTACTCTACCCCCTCCCTCGGCGATGAGCAGTTCTTC
j_call: TRBJ1-2; d_call: TRBD1; clone_size: .; v_call: TRBV20-1; cdr3_aa: CSAPSDRGDYGYTF; cdr3_nt: TGCAGTGCTCCCAGCGACAGGGGAGACTATGGCTACACCTTC
j_call: TRBJ2-7; d_call: .; clone_size: .; v_call: TRBV7-9; cdr3_aa: CASSSAGGIGQYF; cdr3_nt: TGTGCCAGCAGCTCCGCTGGAGGGATTGGGCAGTACTTC
j_call: TRBJ2-7; d_call: TRBD2; clone_size: few; v_call: TRBV4-3; cdr3_aa: CASSPDRTSGGYEQYF; cdr3_nt: TGCGCCAGCAGCCCTGACAGGACTAGCGGGGGGTACGAGCAGTACTTC
j_call: TRBJ2-5; d_call: TRBD1; clone_size: .; v_call: TRBV6-2/TRBV6-3; cdr3_aa: CASRRDRAQETQYF; cdr3_nt: TGTGCCAGCCGACGGGACAGGGCGCAAGAGACCCAGTACTTC
j_call: TRBJ2-3; d_call: .; clone_size: many; v_call: TRBV12-3/TRBV12-4; cdr3_aa: CASSLRWDTQYF; cdr3_nt: TGTGCCAGCAGTTTAAGGTGGGATACGCAGTATTTT
j_call: TRBJ1-4; d_call: TRBD1; clone_size: .; v_call: TRBV20-1; cdr3_aa: CSARDQGVNEKLFF; cdr3_nt: TGCAGTGCTAGAGACCAGGGGGTTAATGAAAAACTGTTTTTT
j_call: TRBJ1-2; d_call: .; clone_size: many; v_call: TRBV29-1; cdr3_aa: CSVDPGDGYTF; cdr3_nt: TGCAGCGTTGACCCAGGGGATGGCTACACCTTC
j_call: TRBJ2-7; d_call: .; clone_size: .; v_call: TRBV20-1; cdr3_aa: CSANYRDNYEQYF; cdr3_nt: TGCAGTGCTAACTACCGGGACAACTACGAGCAGTACTTC
j_call: TRBJ2-5; d_call: TRBD2; clone_size: many; v_call: TRBV12-3/TRBV12-4; cdr3_aa: CASNLAGVKETQYF; cdr3_nt: TGTGCCAGCAATCTAGCGGGGGTGAAAGAGACCCAGTACTTC
j_call: TRBJ1-1; d_call: .; clone_size: .; v_call: TRBV28; cdr3_aa: CASSLSPGAEVEAFF; cdr3_nt: TGTGCCAGCAGTTTATCACCAGGGGCAGAGGTTGAAGCTTTCTTT
j_call: TRBJ2-7; d_call: .; clone_size: many; v_call: TRBV20-1; cdr3_aa: CSVQPLDYSQYF; cdr3_nt: TGCAGTGTACAACCACTGGACTATAGTCAGTACTTC
j_call: TRBJ2-5; d_call: .; clone_size: .; v_call: TRBV10-3; cdr3_aa: CAISEWAGETQYF; cdr3_nt: TGTGCCATCAGTGAGTGGGCGGGAGAGACCCAGTACTTC
j_call: TRBJ2-1; d_call: .; clone_size: few; v_call: TRBV19; cdr3_aa: CASSIGGAQFF; cdr3_nt: TGTGCCAGTAGTATAGGGGGGGCACAGTTCTTC
j_call: TRBJ1-1; d_call: .; clone_size: many; v_call: TRBV20-1; cdr3_aa: CSARAQGKGMPEAFF; cdr3_nt: TGCAGTGCTAGGGCACAGGGAAAGGGTATGCCTGAAGCTTTCTTT
j_call: TRBJ1-6; d_call: .; clone_size: few; v_call: TRBV3-1; cdr3_aa: CASSQDGGRAPLHF; cdr3_nt: TGTGCCAGCAGCCAAGATGGGGGTCGAGCACCCCTCCACTTT
j_call: TRBJ1-1; d_call: TRBD1; clone_size: many; v_call: TRBV20-1; cdr3_aa: CSAPGGAGTEAFF; cdr3_nt: TGCAGTGCCCCAGGGGGCGCCGGCACTGAAGCTTTCTTT
j_call: TRBJ1-3; d_call: .; clone_size: few; v_call: TRBV7-2; cdr3_aa: CASSRGNSGNTIYF; cdr3_nt: TGTGCCAGCAGCCGGGGTAACTCTGGAAACACCATATATTTT
j_call: TRBJ2-2; d_call: .; clone_size: .; v_call: TRBV12-3/TRBV12-4; cdr3_aa: CASSLSRGITGELFF; cdr3_nt: TGTGCCAGCAGTTTATCTCGCGGGATCACCGGGGAGCTGTTTTTT
j_call: TRBJ1-1; d_call: .; clone_size: few; v_call: TRBV18; cdr3_aa: CASSPLDSGNTEAFF; cdr3_nt: TGTGCCAGCTCACCTTTGGACAGCGGAAACACTGAAGCTTTCTTT
j_call: TRBJ2-3; d_call: TRBD2; clone_size: few; v_call: TRBV18; cdr3_aa: CASSRTSGGTTDTQYF; cdr3_nt: TGTGCCAGCTCAAGGACTAGCGGGGGAACAACAGATACGCAGTATTTT
j_call: TRBJ1-4; d_call: .; clone_size: few; v_call: TRBV20-1; cdr3_aa: CSARQGFTTNEKLFF; cdr3_nt: TGCAGTGCTAGACAGGGGTTTACAACTAATGAAAAACTGTTTTTT
j_call: TRBJ2-7; d_call: TRBD1; clone_size: many; v_call: TRBV6-1; cdr3_aa: CASLRDRVIYEQYF; cdr3_nt: TGTGCCAGCCTCCGGGACAGGGTGATTTACGAGCAGTACTTC
j_call: TRBJ2-7; d_call: TRBD2; clone_size: many; v_call: TRBV20-1; cdr3_aa: CSARDFSGNSYEQYF; cdr3_nt: TGCAGTGCTAGAGATTTTAGCGGGAACTCCTACGAGCAGTACTTC
j_call: TRBJ2-1; d_call: .; clone_size: .; v_call: TRBV11-2; cdr3_aa: CASSSSPGEQFF; cdr3_nt: TGTGCCAGCAGCTCCTCCCCAGGGGAGCAGTTCTTC
j_call: TRBJ2-5; d_call: .; clone_size: .; v_call: TRBV4-3; cdr3_aa: CASSQDPEETQYF; cdr3_nt: TGCGCCAGCAGCCAAGATCCGGAAGAGACCCAGTACTTC
j_call: TRBJ2-5; d_call: TRBD2; clone_size: .; v_call: TRBV7-2; cdr3_aa: CASSTRLAGGLETQYF; cdr3_nt: TGTGCCAGCAGCACCCGACTAGCGGGGGGGCTAGAGACCCAGTACTTC
j_call: TRBJ2-1; d_call: TRBD1; clone_size: .; v_call: TRBV11-2; cdr3_aa: CASSLPTGGRPGYNEQFF; cdr3_nt: TGTGCCAGCAGCTTACCTACAGGGGGCCGTCCAGGTTACAATGAGCAGTTCTTC
j_call: TRBJ2-7; d_call: TRBD2; clone_size: many; v_call: TRBV20-1; cdr3_aa: CSAPVAPGLGGFAYEQYF; cdr3_nt: TGCAGTGCTCCGGTCGCACCGGGACTAGGGGGTTTTGCCTACGAGCAGTACTTC
j_call: TRBJ1-2; d_call: TRBD1; clone_size: many; v_call: TRBV27; cdr3_aa: CASSFWGQGMNGYTF; cdr3_nt: TGTGCCAGCAGTTTCTGGGGACAGGGAATGAATGGCTACACCTTC
j_call: TRBJ2-7; d_call: TRBD1; clone_size: many; v_call: TRBV20-1; cdr3_aa: CSARTWTGYEQYF; cdr3_nt: TGCAGTGCTAGAACCTGGACAGGCTACGAGCAGTACTTC
j_call: TRBJ2-3; d_call: .; clone_size: many; v_call: TRBV20-1; cdr3_aa: CSARLGSSFTDTQYF; cdr3_nt: TGCAGTGCTAGATTGGGCAGTAGCTTTACAGATACGCAGTATTTT
j_call: TRBJ1-1; d_call: .; clone_size: .; v_call: TRBV18; cdr3_aa: CASSPPDTEAFF; cdr3_nt: TGTGCCAGCTCACCACCAGACACTGAAGCTTTCTTT
j_call: TRBJ2-7; d_call: .; clone_size: many; v_call: TRBV5-1; cdr3_aa: CAGDTSYEQYF; cdr3_nt: TGCGCCGGAGACACGTCCTACGAGCAGTACTTC
j_call: TRBJ2-7; d_call: .; clone_size: .; v_call: TRBV7-9; cdr3_aa: CASSLGALLYEQYF; cdr3_nt: TGTGCCAGCAGCCTTGGGGCCCTACTCTACGAGCAGTACTTC
j_call: TRBJ1-4; d_call: .; clone_size: many; v_call: TRBV20-1; cdr3_aa: CSAARDKNEKLFF; cdr3_nt: TGCAGTGCTGCCCGGGACAAGAATGAAAAACTGTTTTTT
j_call: TRBJ2-2; d_call: .; clone_size: .; v_call: TRBV20-1; cdr3_aa: CSARDPGAGITGELFF; cdr3_nt: TGCAGTGCTAGAGATCCGGGGGCAGGGATCACCGGGGAGCTGTTTTTT
j_call: TRBJ1-4; d_call: .; clone_size: many; v_call: TRBV20-1; cdr3_aa: CSAHLTGIDEKLFF; cdr3_nt: TGCAGTGCCCATCTCACGGGCATAGATGAAAAACTGTTTTTT
j_call: TRBJ2-1; d_call: TRBD2; clone_size: many; v_call: TRBV20-1; cdr3_aa: CSASVQRGSSYNEQFF; cdr3_nt: TGCAGTGCTAGCGTCCAGCGGGGGAGCTCCTACAATGAGCAGTTCTTC
j_call: TRBJ2-7; d_call: .; clone_size: many; v_call: TRBV5-1; cdr3_aa: CASSLAGGDPYEQYF; cdr3_nt: TGCGCCAGCAGCTTGGCCGGCGGGGACCCCTACGAGCAGTACTTC
j_call: TRBJ1-5; d_call: .; clone_size: .; v_call: TRBV6-2/TRBV6-3; cdr3_aa: CASSYVGVRQPQHF; cdr3_nt: TGTGCCAGCAGTTACGTGGGAGTCCGTCAGCCCCAGCATTTT
j_call: TRBJ2-1; d_call: TRBD1; clone_size: many; v_call: TRBV7-3; cdr3_aa: CASSSGGGNEQFF; cdr3_nt: TGTGCCAGCAGTTCAGGGGGTGGAAATGAGCAGTTCTTC